The source of this TCR beta chain is a study of vaccination effects on CD4 cells after COVID-19 (dated by TCRdb to between 2021 and 2022). About the full investigation: Each participant received two doses of an mRNA SARS-CoV-2 vaccine, either BNT162b2 or mRNA-1273. In the study, cultures from other donors were sequenced using the Oncomine TCR Beta short-read assay on an Illumina iSeq 100. Altogether, some 10 COVID-19 convalescent patients and a few SARS-CoV-2-naive healthy vaccine recipients made up the full study. Pre-vaccine samples from two convalescent patients were drawn 16 days and one week before the first dose, 142 and 148 days after COVID-19 diagnosis. SARS-CoV-2 spike-specific CD4+ TCR repertoires were compared before and after mRNA vaccination in COVID-19 convalescent patients and in infection-naive vaccine recipients.

By sample share, this clone is medium-sized (0.01 to 0.1%). It has no known antigen specificity. One base away there is no much larger clone; base qualities are not given. Receptor amplification or capture employed the immunoSEQ multiplex PCR assay. DNA from the cultured and isolated CD4+ T cells underwent TCR beta CDR3 sequencing. For the original study's pipeline: Non-productive TCR sequences were removed and reads were trimmed to the CDR3 region, keeping CDR3s of at least 7 amino acids. The MANAFEST web app was used to pick out antigen-specific clonotypes by comparing their expansion in peptide wells with that in reference cultures. To count as positive, a clone had to show expansion at FDR<0.05 compared with the reference and with all other wells, an odds ratio above 5, and a frequency above 0.1% in two replicate wells. A clonotype was defined as cross-reactive if the clonotype was significantly expanded both in SARS-CoV-2 spike wells and in at least one common cold coronavirus spike condition. CDR3 similarity was assessed by Levenshtein distance with the stringdist R package, and unrooted trees were built with ape in R 3.6.1. In TCRdb, the immuneACCESS table is reduced to in-frame sequences with V and J assigned. These tables do not hold every clone; where another copy was compared, an unresolved V gene accounts for under half, and the others remain unexplained. V, J and clone size are those of that table, while D and trimming were read from the DNA. The sample table shows about 70,000 clones, and over 65% are seen once. The ten top clones hold over 4.5% of the sample.

In the ViraFEST assay, PBMC were stimulated with viral peptide pools, and antigen-specific CD4+ T cell clonotypes were then identified by expansion using TCR sequencing. After about 9 days of culture, CD4+ T cells were isolated with the EasySep CD4+ T cell isolation kit. PCR-confirmed SARS-CoV-2 infection had occurred in convalescent patients between March and December 2020, before the Alpha, Beta and Delta variants emerged in the United States. Two million PBMC per well were cultured in IMDM with 5% human AB serum, 10 IU/ml IL-2 and gentamicin, plus 10 ug/ml peptides. An HIV-1 Nef peptide pool was used as the negative control culture condition. Half of the culture medium was replaced with fresh IL-2-containing medium on days 3 and 7. Unless noted otherwise, every peptide stimulation condition was cultured in triplicate wells. Using Ficoll-Paque Plus gradient centrifugation, PBMC were separated from whole blood and then either used fresh or cryopreserved at -140C. The QIAamp micro DNA kit was used to extract genomic DNA from the cultured CD4+ T cells.

The CDR1 and CDR2 encoded by the germline V gene are MDHEN and SYDVKM. The germline ends are 15 bases apart after V is trimmed by 4 bases and J by 2 bases. The CDR3 goes from the cysteine to the phenylalanine over 16 residues. The sequence is cut down to CDR3 DNA, 48 bases in frame from base 1. Overall study outcomes, separate from this receptor: At late post-vaccination timepoints, both infection-induced and vaccine-induced clones showed marked clonal contraction, consistent with waning T cell responses. The study was limited by a small number of convalescent patients, and early post-infection timepoints were lacking. In convalescent patients, the post-vaccine spike-reactive repertoire was composed mainly of new vaccine-induced clones that were largely distinct from infection-induced clones.

This receptor chain uses TRBV28 and TRBJ1-3, with the identity of the D gene unclear. This sequence was found in a human donor who had a prior SARS-CoV-2 infection. The sequences come from CD4+ T cells from PBMCs cultured with HIV peptides, collected before COVID-19 vaccination. Reading the label with the study, this specimen's cell subset or site is: HIV-1 Nef peptide pool negative control/reference culture. Read as DNA, the sequence is TGTGCCAGCAGTTCCAACGGGCTTTTGGCTGGAAACACCATATATTTT. Its protein reads: CASSSNGLLAGNTIYF.